The clone carrying this T cell receptor (beta chain) was counted a few times. Its antigen is not identified. The data derive from a study of beta chain features in type 1 diabetes. General study results and limits: Patients showed naive, central memory and Treg TCRB repertoires that appeared more similar than those of healthy donors. Type 1 diabetes patients showed a moderate but significant shortening of TCRB CDR3s in all four CD4+ subsets. VDJ junctions in type 1 diabetes patients carried more deletions and fewer insertions.

CDR3 length: 17 residues. V dropped 6 bases and J dropped 2; count of bases not matched to a gene: 12. Germline V lookup: CDR1 LNHDA, CDR2 SQIVND (reference sequence). Reverse transcription of all isolated RNA meant that expressed TCRB transcripts were sequenced. The data were produced by immunoSEQ multiplex PCR, yet TCRdb's version contains in-frame clones alone and is incomplete. The sample has some 410,000 clones, approximately 13% seen once. The TCR was taken from a man aged 25 to 40 in good health. Material for sequencing was naive CD4+ T cells from blood. The V gene is TRBV19, the J gene TRBJ2-1; 8 nucleotides line up with TRBD2. CDR3 in amino acids: CASSLSFAGGTYNEQFF. As DNA, the CDR3 is TGTGCCAGTAGCCTATCGTTCGCGGGAGGCACCTACAATGAGCAGTTCTTC.